This T cell receptor beta chain was profiled in a study of cytomegalovirus exposure and HLA in healthy donors. Whole-study results and caveats: Overall, roughly 160 TCR beta chains were annotated as cytomegalovirus-associated. It emerged from a later analysis that several of the most significant clusters appeared to be linked to common viral pathogens. Rare TCR sequences dominated, though some public TCRs recurred in many donors.

Trimming took 4 bases from V and 0 from J, leaving 8 bases between them. This CDR3 has 14 residues. Germline lookup yields CDR1 SGDLS and CDR2 YYNGEE. 60 Vbeta and 13 Jbeta primers were used in PCR. The assay was immunoSEQ multiplex PCR, and TCRdb's table has in-frame clones only and misses some. The data show about 160,000 clones, almost 80% seen once. This clone was recorded once. The antigen is not known. The donors gave bone marrow, and they were healthy. The TCR originated in a man aged 18-30 years in good health and CMV-seropositive. The specimen was PBMCs. The chain employs TRBV9 and TRBJ1-5; TRBD1 might be the D (6 bases). CDR3 DNA: TGTGCCAGCAGCAAAGGGGGTAGCAATCAGCCCCAGCATTTT. Translating it yields CASSKGGSNQPQHF. Full variable domain (outside the CDR3, taken from reference TRBV9 and TRBJ1-5): DSGVTQTPKHLITATGQRVTLRCSPRSGDLSVYWYQQSLDQGLQFLIQYYNGEERAKGNILERFSAQQFPDLHSELNLSSLELGDSALYFCASSKGGSNQPQHFGDGTRLSIL.